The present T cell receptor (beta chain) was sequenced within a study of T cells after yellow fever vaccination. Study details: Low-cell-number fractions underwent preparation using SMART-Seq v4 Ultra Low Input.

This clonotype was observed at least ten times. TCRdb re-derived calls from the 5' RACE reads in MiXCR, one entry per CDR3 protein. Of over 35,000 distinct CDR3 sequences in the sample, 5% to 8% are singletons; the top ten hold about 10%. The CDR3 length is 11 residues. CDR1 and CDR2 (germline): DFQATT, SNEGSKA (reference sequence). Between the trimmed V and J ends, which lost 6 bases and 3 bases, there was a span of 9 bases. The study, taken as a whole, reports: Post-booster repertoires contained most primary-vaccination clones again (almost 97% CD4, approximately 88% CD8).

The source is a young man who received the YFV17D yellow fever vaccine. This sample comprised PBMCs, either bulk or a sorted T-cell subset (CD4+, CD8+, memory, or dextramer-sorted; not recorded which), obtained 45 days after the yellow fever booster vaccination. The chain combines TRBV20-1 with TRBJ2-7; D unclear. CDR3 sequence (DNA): TGCAGTGCCCAAGAACACTACGAGCAGTACTTC. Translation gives CSAQEHYEQYF.